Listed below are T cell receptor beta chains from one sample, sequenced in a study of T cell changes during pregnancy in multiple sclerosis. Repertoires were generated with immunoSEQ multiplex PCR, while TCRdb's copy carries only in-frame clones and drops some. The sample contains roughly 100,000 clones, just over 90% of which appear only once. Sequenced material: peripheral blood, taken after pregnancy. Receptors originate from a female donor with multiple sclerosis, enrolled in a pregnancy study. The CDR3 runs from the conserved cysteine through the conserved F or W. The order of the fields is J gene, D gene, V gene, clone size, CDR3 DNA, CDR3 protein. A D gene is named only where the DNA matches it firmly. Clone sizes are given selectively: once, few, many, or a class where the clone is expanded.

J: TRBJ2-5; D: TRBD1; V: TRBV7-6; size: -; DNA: TGTGCCAGCAGCATAGACAGGGATGAGACCCAGTACTTC; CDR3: CASSIDRDETQYF
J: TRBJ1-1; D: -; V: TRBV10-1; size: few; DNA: TGCGCCAGCAGTGTTCAAGGCGGGACTGAAGCTTTCTTT; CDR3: CASSVQGGTEAFF
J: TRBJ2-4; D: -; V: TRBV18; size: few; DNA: TGTGCCAGCTCACCACCCGGGAGTACTCAGTACTTC; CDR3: CASSPPGSTQYF
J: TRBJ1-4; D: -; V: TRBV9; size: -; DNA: TGTGCCAGCAACGGCGGGGGGGCGATCGAAAAACTGTTTTTT; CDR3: CASNGGGAIEKLFF
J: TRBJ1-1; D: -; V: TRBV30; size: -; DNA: TGTGCCTGGAGCGCCAGGGTAACTGAAGCTTTCTTT; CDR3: CAWSARVTEAFF
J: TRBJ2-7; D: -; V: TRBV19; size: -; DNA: TGTGCCAGTAGTACCTCGGGGAGGCTCTCCTACGAGCAGTACTTC; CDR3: CASSTSGRLSYEQYF
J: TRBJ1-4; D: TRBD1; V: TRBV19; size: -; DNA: TGTGCCAGTTGTCCCGGGACAGGGTACACTAATGAAAAACTGTTTTTT; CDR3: CASCPGTGYTNEKLFF
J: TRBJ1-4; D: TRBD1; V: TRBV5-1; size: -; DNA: TGCGCCAGCAGCTTCCGACAGGGGCTTAATGAAAAACTGTTTTTT; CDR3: CASSFRQGLNEKLFF
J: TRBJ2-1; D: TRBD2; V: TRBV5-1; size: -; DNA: TGCGCCAGCAGCTGGGGACTAGCGGGGAATGGTGAGCAGTTCTTC; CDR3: CASSWGLAGNGEQFF
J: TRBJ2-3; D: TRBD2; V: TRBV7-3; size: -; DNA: TGTGCCAGCAGCCGTCTAGCGGGGCCCGTAGATACGCAGTATTTT; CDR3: CASSRLAGPVDTQYF
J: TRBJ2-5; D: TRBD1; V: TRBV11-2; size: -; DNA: TGTGCCAGCAGCTTAGACGGGACAGATCAAGAGACCCAGTACTTC; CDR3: CASSLDGTDQETQYF
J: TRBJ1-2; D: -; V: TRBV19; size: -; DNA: TGTGCCAGTAGTATAGATGGGGCCCTCTATGGCTACACCTTC; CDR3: CASSIDGALYGYTF
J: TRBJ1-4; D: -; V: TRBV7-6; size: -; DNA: TGTGCCAGCAGCGAGACGGTTCCAGGTGAAAAACTGTTTTTT; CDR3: CASSETVPGEKLFF
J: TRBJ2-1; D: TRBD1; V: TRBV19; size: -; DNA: TGTGCCAGTAGGCTTAGGGGGACAGCCTACAATGAGCAGTTCTTC; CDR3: CASRLRGTAYNEQFF
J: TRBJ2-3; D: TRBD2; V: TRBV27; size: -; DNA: TGTGCCAGCGGGGAAAGAGCGGGGGACCAACTTTATACAGATACGCAGTATTTT; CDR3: CASGERAGDQLYTDTQYF
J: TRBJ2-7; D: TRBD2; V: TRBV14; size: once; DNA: TGTGCCAGCAGCCCCTCGGGACTACCTTTTTACGAGCAGTACTTC; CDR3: CASSPSGLPFYEQYF
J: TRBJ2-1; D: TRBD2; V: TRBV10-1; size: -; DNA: TGCGCCAGCAGCGGGACTAGGGCTAATGAGCAGTTCTTC; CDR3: CASSGTRANEQFF
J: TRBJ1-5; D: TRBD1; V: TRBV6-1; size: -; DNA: TGTGCCAGCGAGGACAGGGGCAATCAGCCCCAGCATTTT; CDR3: CASEDRGNQPQHF
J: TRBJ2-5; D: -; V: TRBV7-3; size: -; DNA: TGTGCCAGCAGCGTCGGGATCCAAGAGACCCAGTACTTC; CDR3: CASSVGIQETQYF
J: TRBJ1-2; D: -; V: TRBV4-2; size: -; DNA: TGTGCCAGCAGACACCCCACCCGTCAGGGGACTAACTATGGCTACACCTTC; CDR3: CASRHPTRQGTNYGYTF
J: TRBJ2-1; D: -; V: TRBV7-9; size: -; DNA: TGTGCCTACCGTCGACAGGAAATATACAATGAGCAGTTCTTC; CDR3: CAYRRQEIYNEQFF
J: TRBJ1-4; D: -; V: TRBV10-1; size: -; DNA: TGCGCCAGCAGCCCCGGAAAGGGGGAAAAACTGTTTTTT; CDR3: CASSPGKGEKLFF
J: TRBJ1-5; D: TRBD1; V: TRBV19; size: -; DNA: TGTGCCAGTAGTAACTCCGGGACAGGGATCTTCCGTCAGCCCCAGCATTTT; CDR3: CASSNSGTGIFRQPQHF
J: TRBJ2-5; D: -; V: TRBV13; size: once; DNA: TGTGCCAGCAGCTTCCCGACTAGTGCACGTCCCGAGACCCAGTACTTC; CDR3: CASSFPTSARPETQYF
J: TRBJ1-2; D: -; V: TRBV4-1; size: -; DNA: TGCGCCAGCAGCCAAGGCCCCGGTTTGGAGGCCGACTATGGCTACACCTTC; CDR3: CASSQGPGLEADYGYTF
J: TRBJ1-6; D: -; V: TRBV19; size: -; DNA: TGTGCCAGTAGTATAGGGGAGGGACTCAGCAGTTCACCCCTCCACTTT; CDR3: CASSIGEGLSSSPLHF
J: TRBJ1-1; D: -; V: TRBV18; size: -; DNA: TGTGCCAGCTCACCAGTCCCGGGTGGAACTGAAGCTTTCTTT; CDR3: CASSPVPGGTEAFF
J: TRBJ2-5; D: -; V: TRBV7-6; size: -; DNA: TGTGCCAGCAGCTTTGTAGCGGAGACCCAGTACTTC; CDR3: CASSFVAETQYF
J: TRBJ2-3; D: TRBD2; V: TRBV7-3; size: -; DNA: TGTGCCAGCAGCTTATCCGGGACTAGCGCAGATACGCAGTATTTT; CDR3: CASSLSGTSADTQYF
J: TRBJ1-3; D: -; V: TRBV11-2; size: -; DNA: TGTGCCAGCAGCTTAGAACAGACTGGAAACACCATATATTTT; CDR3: CASSLEQTGNTIYF
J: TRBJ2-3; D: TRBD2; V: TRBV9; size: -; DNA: TGTGCCAGCAGCGTAGAAGCGGGGGCAGATACGCAGTATTTT; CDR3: CASSVEAGADTQYF
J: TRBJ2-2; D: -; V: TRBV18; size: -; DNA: TGTGCCAGCTCACCAACGACTACGAACACCGGGGAGCTGTTTTTT; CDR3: CASSPTTTNTGELFF
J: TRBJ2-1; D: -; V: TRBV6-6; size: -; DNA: TGTGCCGGTTCTACCCGCTCCTACAATGAGCAGTTCTTC; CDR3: CAGSTRSYNEQFF
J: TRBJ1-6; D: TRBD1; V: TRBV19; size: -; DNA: TGTGCCAGTAGTACGGGACAGGGCTATAATTCACCCCTCCACTTT; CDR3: CASSTGQGYNSPLHF
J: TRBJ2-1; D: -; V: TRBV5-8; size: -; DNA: TGTGCCAGCAGCCTAGACGGTTACAATGAGCAGTTCTTC; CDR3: CASSLDGYNEQFF
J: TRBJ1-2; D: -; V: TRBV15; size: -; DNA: TGTGCCACCAGCAGCGGGAACTATGGCTACACCTTC; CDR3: CATSSGNYGYTF
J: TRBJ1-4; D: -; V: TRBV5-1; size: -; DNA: TGCGCCAGCAGCTTGGAAGGGAGCGGCGATGAAAAACTGTTTTTT; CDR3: CASSLEGSGDEKLFF
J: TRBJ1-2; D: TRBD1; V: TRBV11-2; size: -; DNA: TGTGCCAGCAGCTTAGACAGGGGGGACTATGGCTACACCTTC; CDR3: CASSLDRGDYGYTF
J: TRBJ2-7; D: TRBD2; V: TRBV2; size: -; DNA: TGTGCCAGCAGAACTAGCGGCCCCCCCGAGCAGTACTTC; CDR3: CASRTSGPPEQYF
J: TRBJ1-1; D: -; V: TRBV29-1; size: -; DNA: TGCAGCGTCTCAGCAGGGAGGGGCCACACTGAAGCTTTCTTT; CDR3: CSVSAGRGHTEAFF
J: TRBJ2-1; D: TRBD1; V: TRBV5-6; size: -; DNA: TGTGCCAGCAGTCCCGGACAGGGGATGTCCTACAATGAGCAGTTCTTC; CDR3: CASSPGQGMSYNEQFF
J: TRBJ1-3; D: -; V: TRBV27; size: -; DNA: TGTGCCAGCAGTTTATCCCCGGGGTTTCGTGGAAACACCATATATTTT; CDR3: CASSLSPGFRGNTIYF
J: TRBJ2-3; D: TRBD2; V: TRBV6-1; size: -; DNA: TGTGCCAGCAGCCGACTAGCGGGGGGGCGGGAGGCGCAGTATTTT; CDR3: CASSRLAGGREAQYF
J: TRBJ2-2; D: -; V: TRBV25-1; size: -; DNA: TGTGCCAGCAGTGAAAGAGCCGGCACCGGGGAGCTGTTTTTT; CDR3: CASSERAGTGELFF
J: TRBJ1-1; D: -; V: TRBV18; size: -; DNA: TGTGCCAGCTCACCCACGACGGGGGAAGCTTTCTTT; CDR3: CASSPTTGEAFF
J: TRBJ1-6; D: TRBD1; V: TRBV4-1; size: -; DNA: TGCGCCAGCAGCACCCCGGGACAGGGAAGCTCACCCCTCCACTTT; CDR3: CASSTPGQGSSPLHF
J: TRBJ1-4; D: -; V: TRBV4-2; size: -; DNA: TGTGCCAGCAGCCTTTCAGGTGAAAAACTGTTTTTT; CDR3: CASSLSGEKLFF
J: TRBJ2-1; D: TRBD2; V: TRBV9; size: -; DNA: TGTGCCAGCAGCCCCTCGGGGGGGAGCTCCTACAATGAGCAGTTCTTC; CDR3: CASSPSGGSSYNEQFF
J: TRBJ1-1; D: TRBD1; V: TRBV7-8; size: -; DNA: TGTGCCAGCAGCTCACTTGGAGGGACAGGGGGCCCTGAAGCTTTCTTT; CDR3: CASSSLGGTGGPEAFF
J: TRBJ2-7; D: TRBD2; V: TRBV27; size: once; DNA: TGTGCCAGCAGTGACACCGAGAAAGGACTAGCGGGGGTCTACGAGCAGTACTTC; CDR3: CASSDTEKGLAGVYEQYF
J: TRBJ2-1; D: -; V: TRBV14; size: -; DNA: TGTGCCAGCAGCCACGGCAATGAGCAGTTCTTC; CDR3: CASSHGNEQFF
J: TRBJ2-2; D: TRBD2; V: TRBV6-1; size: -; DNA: TGTGCCAGCCCGGGACTAGGAGTCGGGGAGCTGTTTTTT; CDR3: CASPGLGVGELFF
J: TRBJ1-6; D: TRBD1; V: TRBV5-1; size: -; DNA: TGCGCCAGCAGCTTGGGGACAGGGGTTAATTCACCCCTCCACTTT; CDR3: CASSLGTGVNSPLHF
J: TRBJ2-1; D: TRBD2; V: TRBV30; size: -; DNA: TGTGCCTGGAGTTATAGCCGGACTAGCGGGTACAATGAGCAGTTCTTC; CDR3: CAWSYSRTSGYNEQFF
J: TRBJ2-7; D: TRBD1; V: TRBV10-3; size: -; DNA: TGTGCCATCAGTGGGGGACAGGGGATTAGCGAGCAGTACTTC; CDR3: CAISGGQGISEQYF
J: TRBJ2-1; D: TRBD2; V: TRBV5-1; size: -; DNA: TGCGCCAGCAGCCTACCCCCACTAGCGGGGGGTCCCTCCTACAATGAGCAGTTCTTC; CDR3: CASSLPPLAGGPSYNEQFF
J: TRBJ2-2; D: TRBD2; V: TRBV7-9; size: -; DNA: TGTGCCAGCAGCTCTCAATCACTAGCGGGGGCCTCTTACACCGGGGAGCTGTTTTTT; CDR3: CASSSQSLAGASYTGELFF